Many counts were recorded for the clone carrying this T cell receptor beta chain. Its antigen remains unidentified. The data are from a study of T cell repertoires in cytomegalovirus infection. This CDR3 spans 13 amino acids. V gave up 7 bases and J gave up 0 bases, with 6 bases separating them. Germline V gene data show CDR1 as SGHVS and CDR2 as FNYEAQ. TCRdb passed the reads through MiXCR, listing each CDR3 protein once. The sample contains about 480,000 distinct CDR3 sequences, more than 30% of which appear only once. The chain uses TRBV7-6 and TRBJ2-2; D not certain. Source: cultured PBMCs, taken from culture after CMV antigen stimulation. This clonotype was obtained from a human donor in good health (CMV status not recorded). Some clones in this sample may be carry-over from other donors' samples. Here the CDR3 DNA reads TGTGCCAGCATCGCGGCGAACACCGGGGAGCTGTTTTTT. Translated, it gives CASIAANTGELFF.